This T cell receptor (beta chain) is drawn from a study of T cell responses to AZD1222 COVID-19 vaccine. The study's findings and limits: Repertoires were collected only later (after the peak T cell response had occurred). The CD4 TCRs associated with vaccination extended across spike and predominated at 160-218 and 743-854. In a largely white British group with more females than males, clonal diversity was possibly underestimated. The breadth and depth of Spike-specific TCRs increased once two AZD1222 doses had been given.

Trimming left V 6 bases short and J 2 bases short, with 17 bases between. The CDR3 loop spans 15 amino acids. Germline values: CDR1 SNHLY, CDR2 FYNNEI. Profiled with immunoSEQ multiplex PCR; TCRdb holds only in-frame clones, not every one. The sample holds 100,000 to 150,000 clones, about nine tenths seen once. Remarks on this clone: Its target is not known.

This receptor was obtained from an adult in good health. The specimen comprised peripheral blood, sampled on day 0 of AZD1222 vaccination. The chain joins TRBV2 to TRBJ2-7; tentatively, D is TRBD1 (6 bases). CDR3 DNA sequence: TGTGCCAGCAGGACCGACAGGTTTGTGGCCTACGAGCAGTACTTC. It codes for CASRTDRFVAYEQYF.